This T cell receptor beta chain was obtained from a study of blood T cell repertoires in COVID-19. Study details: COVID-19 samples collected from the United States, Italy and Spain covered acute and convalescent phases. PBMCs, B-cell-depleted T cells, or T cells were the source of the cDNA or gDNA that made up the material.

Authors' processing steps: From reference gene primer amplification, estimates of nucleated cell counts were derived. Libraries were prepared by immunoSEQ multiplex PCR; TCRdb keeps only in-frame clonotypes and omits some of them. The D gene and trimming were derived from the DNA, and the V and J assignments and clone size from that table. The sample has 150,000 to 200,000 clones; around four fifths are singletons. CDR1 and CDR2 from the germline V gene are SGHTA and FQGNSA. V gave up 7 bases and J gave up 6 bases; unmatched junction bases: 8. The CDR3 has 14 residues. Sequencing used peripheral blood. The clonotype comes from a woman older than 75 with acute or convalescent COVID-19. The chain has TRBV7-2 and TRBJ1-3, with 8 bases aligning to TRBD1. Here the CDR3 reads CASKTRGRANTIYF. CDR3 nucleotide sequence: TGTGCCAGCAAGACCAGGGGGCGGGCAAACACCATATATTTT.